This record concerns one T cell receptor (beta chain) sequence. Trimming removed 5 bases at V and 9 bases at J, with 13 bases between. This CDR3 contains 13 residues. Germline V lookup: CDR1 KGHDR, CDR2 SFDVKD. These data are taken from a study of low-dose radiotherapy and immunotherapy resistance in tumors. First-strand cDNA used TRAV- and TRBV-specific primers, covering alpha and beta chains. A roughly 20-cycle PCR with a constant-region primer and V-primer adapter amplified TCRs. Amplification of the isolated mRNA used in vitro transcription. One entry per CDR3 protein results from TCRdb running MiXCR on the reads. The sample yields 95,000 to 100,000 distinct CDR3 sequences, more than 20% seen once. The time point denotes: after trial treatment. Treatment in this sample: LDRT plus nivolumab, ipilimumab, low-dose cyclophosphamide and aspirin (RACIN trial). Nivolumab, ipilimumab, aspirin, low-dose cyclophosphamide and low-dose radiotherapy were given to donors. Advanced solid tumors lacking tumor-infiltrating lymphocytes characterized eligible patients.

The source is a male donor with prostate cancer. The chain has TRBV24-1 and TRBJ2-1; the D gene could be TRBD1 or TRBD2 (5 bases each). The sample was PBMCs, taken after low-dose radiotherapy plus immunotherapy. The CDR3 is CATSARGPGEQFF. The DNA for the CDR3 is TGTGCCACCAGTGCAAGGGGACCGGGTGAGCAGTTCTTC.